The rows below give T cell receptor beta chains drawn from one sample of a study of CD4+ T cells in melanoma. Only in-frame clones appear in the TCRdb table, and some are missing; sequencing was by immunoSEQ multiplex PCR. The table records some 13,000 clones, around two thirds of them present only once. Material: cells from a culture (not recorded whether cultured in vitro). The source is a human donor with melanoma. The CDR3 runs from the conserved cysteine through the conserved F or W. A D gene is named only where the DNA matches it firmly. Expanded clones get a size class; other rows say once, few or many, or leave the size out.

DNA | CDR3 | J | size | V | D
TGCGCCAGCAGCTTGCGGGGACAGGGATCTGGAAACACCATATATTTT | CASSLRGQGSGNTIYF | TRBJ1-3 | once | TRBV5-1 | TRBD1
TGCGCCAGCTCAAGGGACAGAAAGGATTACACGCAGGATGGCTACACCTTC | CASSRDRKDYTQDGYTF | TRBJ1-2 | - | TRBV5-1 | TRBD1
TGTGCCAGTAGTATAAGGCAGGGGAGTGCCTGGAACACTGAAGCTTTCTTT | CASSIRQGSAWNTEAFF | TRBJ1-1 | once | TRBV19 | -
TGTGCCACCAGCATGTTACAGCGCACCGGGGAGCTGTTTTTT | CATSMLQRTGELFF | TRBJ2-2 | - | TRBV15 | -
TGTGCCAGCAGCGCTGCGGACAGGGGGCCGTGGAAACTGTTTTTT | CASSAADRGPWKLFF | TRBJ1-4 | - | TRBV9 | TRBD1
TGTGCCAGCAGCCTGACAGGGCATGGCTACACCTTC | CASSLTGHGYTF | TRBJ1-2 | - | TRBV7-3 | TRBD1
TGTGCTAGTGGTTGGCGCACCGGCGGGTCCACAGATACGCAGTATTTT | CASGWRTGGSTDTQYF | TRBJ2-3 | - | TRBV12-5 | -
TGCGCCAGCAGCCAGTTCTACGGGACTCGTGAGAACTATGGCTACACCTTC | CASSQFYGTRENYGYTF | TRBJ1-2 | few | TRBV4-1 | -
TGTGCCAGCAGTTACGTGGGACCAACACAAGGGACCCAGCATTTT | CASSYVGPTQGTQHF | TRBJ1-5 | - | TRBV6-5 | -
TGTGCCAGCAGCTTAGCCCCTTCAAGGAATTCACCCCTCCACTTT | CASSLAPSRNSPLHF | TRBJ1-6 | - | TRBV11-2 | -
TGTGCCAGCTCCCTGGACAGGGGCGGTACTGAAGCTTTCTTT | CASSLDRGGTEAFF | TRBJ1-1 | - | TRBV18 | TRBD1
TGTGCCAGCAGCTTGTCGCGGTCTAGCACAGATACGCAGTATTTT | CASSLSRSSTDTQYF | TRBJ2-3 | once | TRBV7-2 | -
TGTGCCAGCAGCAACACCTCTACTAGTTGGGAGACCCAGTACTTC | CASSNTSTSWETQYF | TRBJ2-5 | - | TRBV13 | -
TGTGCCAGCAGCGCCCTACTCGGGCAGCCCCAGCATTTT | CASSALLGQPQHF | TRBJ1-5 | - | TRBV9 | -
TGTGCCAGTAGACTTCAAGCAGGGGGGAACACTGAAGCTTTCTTT | CASRLQAGGNTEAFF | TRBJ1-1 | - | TRBV6-6 | TRBD1
TGTGCCAGCAGCATACAGGGGCCCGACCAGACCCAGTACTTC | CASSIQGPDQTQYF | TRBJ2-5 | - | TRBV21-1 | -
TGCAGTGCAAGGGGGGAGGATACGCAGTATTTT | CSARGEDTQYF | TRBJ2-3 | - | TRBV20-1 | -
TGCAGCGTTGAATCAAGCTCCTACAATGAGCAGTTCTTC | CSVESSSYNEQFF | TRBJ2-1 | - | TRBV29-1 | -
TGTGCAACGGGGGTACAGGTGATGGCCGGGGAGCTGTTTTTT | CATGVQVMAGELFF | TRBJ2-2 | - | TRBV6-1 | -